The 6 T cell receptor beta chains presented below share a single source sample, sequenced in a study of blood T cell repertoires in COVID-19. The repertoire was sequenced with immunoSEQ multiplex PCR; TCRdb's copy has only in-frame clones and lacks some. The repertoire holds over 200,000 clones, approximately 85% seen once, with 0.65% to 0.8% in the top ten. The sample taken for sequencing was peripheral blood. The receptor source for this set is a human donor in a cohort sampled during active COVID-19.

CDR3 loop: CASSPGELGGYTF. For the CDR3, the DNA is TGTGCCAGCTCACCAGGGGAGCTCGGCGGCTACACCTTC. This chain uses TRBV18 with TRBJ1-2, with D uncertain. Germline V lookup: CDR1 KGHSH, CDR2 LQKENI. Deletions cut 2 bases from V and 8 bases from J, with 12 bases between. The CDR3 covers 13 residues.

V usage is TRBV4-3 and J usage is TRBJ2-7; 8 nucleotides align to TRBD2. Trimming took 0 bases from V and 2 from J; bases not matched to a gene: 3. Germline assignment: CDR1 LGHNA and CDR2 YSLEER. The length of the CDR3 is 15 residues. The CDR3 DNA sequence: TGCGCCAGCAGCCAAGAGCGGGAGGCCCCCTACGAGCAGTACTTC. It specifies CASSQEREAPYEQYF.

The chain joins TRBV7-9 to TRBJ2-5, with D hard to call. The V gene's germline CDR1 is SEHNR and CDR2 FQNEAQ (reference sequence). The CDR3 sequence is 14 residues long. Trimming pared 0 bases from V and 5 bases from J, leaving 10 bases between. The CDR3: CASSLAVREETQYF. In DNA, the CDR3 is TGTGCCAGCAGCTTAGCGGTGCGAGAGGAGACCCAGTACTTC.

This clone is a singleton in its sample. J is TRBJ1-3 and V is TRBV29-1, with 9 positions matching TRBD1. Germline lookup yields CDR1 SQVTM and CDR2 ANQGSEA. V dropped 6 bases and J dropped 1; count of bases not matched to a gene: 7. This CDR3 has 15 amino acids. For the CDR3, the DNA is TGCAGCGTGGCTACAGGGGGCCTTTCTGGAAACACCATATATTTT. It translates to CSVATGGLSGNTIYF.

The CDR3 bases are TGTGCCAGCCAGCAGGGACAGGGTTCCTACAATGAGCAGTTCTTC. This gives the protein CASQQGQGSYNEQFF. The chain uses TRBV25-1 and TRBJ2-1, with TRBD1 matching 9 bases. V lost 8 bases, J lost 1 base, and 6 bases stayed unmatched. The CDR3 is made up of 15 amino acids. The V gene's germline CDR1 is MGHDK and CDR2 SYGVNS.

This chain connects TRBV3-1 (or the pseudogene TRBV3-2) to TRBJ1-1, with a weak D call TRBD1 (6 bases). The CDR3 length is 12 residues. Trimming took 4 bases from V and 8 from J, leaving 11 bases between them. Germline-derived CDR1 and CDR2 are LGHDT and YNNKEL (reference sequence). The CDR3 here is CASSPEGGEAFF. CDR3 nucleotide sequence: TGTGCCAGCAGCCCGGAGGGGGGGGAAGCTTTCTTT.